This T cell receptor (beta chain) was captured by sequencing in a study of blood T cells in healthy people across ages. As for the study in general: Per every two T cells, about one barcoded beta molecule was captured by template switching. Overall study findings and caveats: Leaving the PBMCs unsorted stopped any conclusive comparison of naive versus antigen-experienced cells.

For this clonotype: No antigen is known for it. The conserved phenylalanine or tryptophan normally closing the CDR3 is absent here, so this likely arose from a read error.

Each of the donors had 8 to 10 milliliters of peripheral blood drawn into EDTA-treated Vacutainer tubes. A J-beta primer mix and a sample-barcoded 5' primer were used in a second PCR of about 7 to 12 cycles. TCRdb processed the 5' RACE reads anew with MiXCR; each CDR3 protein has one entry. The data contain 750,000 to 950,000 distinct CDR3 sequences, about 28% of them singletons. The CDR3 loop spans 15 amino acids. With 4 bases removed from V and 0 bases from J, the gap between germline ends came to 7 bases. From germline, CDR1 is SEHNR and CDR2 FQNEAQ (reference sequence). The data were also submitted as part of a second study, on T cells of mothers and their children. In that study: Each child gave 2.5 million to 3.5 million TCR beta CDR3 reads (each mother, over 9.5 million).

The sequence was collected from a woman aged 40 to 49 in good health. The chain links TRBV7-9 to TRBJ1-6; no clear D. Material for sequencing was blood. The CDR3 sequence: CASSSQSSYNSPLHL. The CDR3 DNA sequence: TGTGCCAGCAGCTCCCAGAGCTCCTATAATTCACCCCTCCACCTT.